The 9 T cell receptor beta chains in this list originate from one sample, sequenced in a study of blood T cell repertoires in COVID-19. Assay: immunoSEQ multiplex PCR; the TCRdb copy retains only in-frame clones and omits some. The sample holds 200,000 to 250,000 clones, approximately 84% seen once. Sequences were obtained from PBMCs or T cells enriched from blood (not recorded which). The source is a man aged 60 to 69 who had recovered from COVID-19.

This chain links TRBV24-1 with TRBJ2-2; the match to TRBD2 covers 9 bases. Germline trimming cut 12 bases from V and 3 bases from J; bases unmatched to any gene: 7. The CDR3 length is 14 residues. Germline V CDR1 and CDR2: KGHDR, SFDVKD. The CDR3 sequence is CAAAGGPDTGELFF. CDR3 nucleotides: TGTGCCGCCGCGGGGGGGCCGGACACCGGGGAGCTGTTTTTT.

The chain joins TRBV10-2 to TRBJ1-1, with D tentatively TRBD1 (6 bases). Germline assignment: CDR1 WSHSY and CDR2 SAAADI. The CDR3 runs to 13 residues. Trimming pared 6 bases from V and 2 bases from J, leaving 10 bases between. CDR3 bases: TGCGCCAGCAGGGACAGAAGTAACACTGAAGCTTTCTTT. Its translation is CASRDRSNTEAFF.

The gene calls are TRBV5-6 and TRBJ2-3, with TRBD2 identical over 14 bases. J lost 1 base, V lost 4 bases, and 2 bases had no gene match. CDR3 length: 16 residues. CDR1 is SGHDT and CDR2 is YYEEEE in the germline V gene. DNA of the CDR3: TGTGCCAGCAGCATGGGACTAGCGGGGGGCACAGATACGCAGTATTTT. It translates to CASSMGLAGGTDTQYF.

This chain connects TRBV11-2 to TRBJ1-5, with D unclear. Looked up from germline, CDR1 is SGHAT and CDR2 is FQNNGV. This CDR3 region has 15 residues. Trimming took 1 base from V and 2 from J, leaving 9 bases between them. The CDR3 coding sequence is TGTGCCAGCAGCTTAGGTCACTCGGGCAATCAGCCCCAGCATTTT. Its protein product is CASSLGHSGNQPQHF. Combining the CDR3 with reference TRBV11-2 and TRBJ1-5 gives the whole variable domain EAGVAQSPRYKIIEKRQSVAFWCNPISGHATLYWYQQILGQGPKLLIQFQNNGVVDDSQLPKDRFSAERLKGVDSTLKIQPAKLEDSAVYLCASSLGHSGNQPQHFGDGTRLSIL.

The gene calls are TRBV19 and TRBJ2-7, with no clear D. V lost 3 bases and J lost 2, with 11 bases in between. Germline values: CDR1 LNHDA, CDR2 SQIVND (reference sequence). This CDR3 spans 14 amino acids. The CDR3, as DNA: TGTGCCAGTAGTATTGGCGGCAGCACCTACGAGCAGTACTTC. This translates into CASSIGGSTYEQYF.

The chain carries TRBV18 and TRBJ1-2; D not certain. The V gene lost 2 bases and the J gene lost 1 base, with 5 bases spanning the gap. The CDR3 runs 13 residues. Germline V gives CDR1 KGHSH, CDR2 LQKENI. CDR3 DNA sequence: TGTGCCAGCTCACCAGACAATAACTATGGCTACACCTTC. Protein sequence: CASSPDNNYGYTF.

This clone has only one observation. This chain links TRBV5-1 with TRBJ2-5; D uncertain. The CDR3 has 15 residues. The germline V and J ends were trimmed by 0 bases and 2 bases, with 11 bases remaining between them. CDR1 is SGHRS and CDR2 is YFSETQ in the germline V gene. The CDR3 bases are TGCGCCAGCAGCTTGGTCTTTCAGAATCAAGAGACCCAGTACTTC. This translates into CASSLVFQNQETQYF. Together with reference TRBV5-1 and TRBJ2-5, the CDR3 gives the full variable domain: KAGVTQTPRYLIKTRGQQVTLSCSPISGHRSVSWYQQTPGQGLQFLFEYFSETQRNKGNFPGRFSGRQFSNSRSEMNVSTLELGDSALYLCASSLVFQNQETQYFGPGTRLLVL.

This sequence joins TRBV11-3 and TRBJ2-3, with TRBD1 as a possible D gene (5 bases). This CDR3 contains 15 residues. Germline V gene data show CDR1 as SGHNT and CDR2 as YENEEA. V was shortened by 1 base and J by 4 bases, with 12 bases between the two germline ends. The CDR3 nucleotides read TGTGCCAGCAGCTTAGGCCTCAGGGTGTCAGATACGCAGTATTTT. Its translation is CASSLGLRVSDTQYF.

This chain's CDR3 is CASSLAQDRFDQPQHF. CDR3 nucleotides: TGTGCCAGCAGCTTAGCCCAGGACAGATTCGATCAGCCCCAGCATTTT. V usage is TRBV7-8 and J usage is TRBJ1-5; D may be TRBD1 (6 bases). With 0 bases removed from V and 5 bases from J, the gap between germline ends came to 14 bases. Germline V gene sequence: CDR1 SGHVS, CDR2 FQNEAQ. The CDR3 contains 16 residues.